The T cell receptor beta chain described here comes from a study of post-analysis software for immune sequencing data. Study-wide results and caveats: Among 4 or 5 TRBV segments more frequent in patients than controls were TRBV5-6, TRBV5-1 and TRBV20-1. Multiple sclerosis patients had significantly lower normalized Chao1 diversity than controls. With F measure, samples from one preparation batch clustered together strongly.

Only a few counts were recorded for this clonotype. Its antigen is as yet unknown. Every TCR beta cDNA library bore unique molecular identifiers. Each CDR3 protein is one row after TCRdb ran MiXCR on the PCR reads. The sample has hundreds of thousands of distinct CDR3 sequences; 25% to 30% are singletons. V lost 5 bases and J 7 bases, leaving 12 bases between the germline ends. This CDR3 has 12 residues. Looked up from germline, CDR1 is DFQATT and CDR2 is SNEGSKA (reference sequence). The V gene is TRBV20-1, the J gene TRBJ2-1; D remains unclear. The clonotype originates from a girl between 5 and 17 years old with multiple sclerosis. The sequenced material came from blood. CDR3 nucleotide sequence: TGCAGTGCTCCGGTTCTGAGGAATGAGCAGTTCTTC. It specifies CSAPVLRNEQFF.